Below, 18 T cell receptor beta chains from the same sample are listed, as sequenced in a study of regulatory T cells in long-lasting Graves disease. The TCR beta library used iRepertoire HTBI primers with Arm-PCR amplification of CDR3. MiXCR was run by TCRdb on the multiplex PCR reads, yielding one entry per CDR3 protein. The sample carries 400,000 to 650,000 distinct CDR3 sequences, 15% to 20% recorded once. As for time point: newly diagnosed GD, antithyroid drugs for less than 3 months. PBMC-extracted RNA yielded the TCR library. This same sample was also part of a study on T cells in Graves' hyperthyroidism and ophthalmopathy.

The sequenced sample was peripheral blood mononuclear cells (PBMCs), obtained at new diagnosis, from a patient treated with antithyroid drugs. The receptors originated from a woman aged 35-65 years with Graves disease.

CDR3 bases: TGTGCCTGGAGTGTAATTGGGAGCACAGATACGCAGTATTTT. Translated: CAWSVIGSTDTQYF. This rearrangement joins TRBV30 to TRBJ2-3; no firm D call. The CDR3 totals 14 residues. With 0 bases removed from V and 0 bases from J, the gap between germline ends came to 7 bases. CDR1 GTSNPN and CDR2 SVGIG come from the germline V gene (reference sequence).

This clonotype was recorded a few times. The rearrangement links TRBV7-9 to TRBJ2-2; D is possibly TRBD1 (6 bases). V was trimmed by 6 bases and J by 0 bases, leaving 14 bases between them. The CDR3 covers 16 residues. CDR1 is SEHNR and CDR2 is FQNEAQ in the germline V gene (reference sequence). This CDR3 reads CASSRPGQTNTGELFF. The CDR3 bases are TGTGCCAGCAGTCGGCCGGGACAAACGAACACCGGGGAGCTGTTTTTT.

In this sample, this clonotype turned up many times. The genes are TRBV18 and TRBJ2-1; 11 bases align to TRBD2. There are 15 residues in the CDR3. Trimming removed 4 bases from V and 8 bases from J; junction bases left unmatched: 7. The germline CDR1 and CDR2 sequences are KGHSH and LQKENI. CDR3 nucleotides: TGTGCCAGCTCACGGAGTAGCGGGGGGGCTCATGAGCAGTTCTTC. It codes for CASSRSSGGAHEQFF. The whole variable domain, remainder taken from reference TRBV18 and TRBJ2-1, is NAGVMQNPRHLVRRRGQEARLRCSPMKGHSHVYWYRQLPEEGLKFMVYLQKENIIDESGMPKERFSAEFPKEGPSILRIQQVVRGDSAAYFCASSRSSGGAHEQFFGPGTRLTVL.

The table lists this clonotype with a few counts. The V call is TRBV7-9, the J call TRBJ2-1; 7 bases align to TRBD1. Germline CDR1 reads SEHNR; CDR2 reads FQNEAQ (reference sequence). The CDR3 spans 15 residues. Trimming took 0 bases from V and 10 from J; bases not matched to a gene: 9. The CDR3 loop is CASSLAEVTGEEQFF. As DNA, the CDR3 is TGTGCCAGCAGCTTAGCGGAAGTAACAGGGGAAGAGCAGTTCTTC. Full variable domain (remainder filled in from reference TRBV7-9 and TRBJ2-1): DTGVSQNPRHKITKRGQNVTFRCDPISEHNRLYWYRQTLGQGPEFLTYFQNEAQLEKSRLLSDRFSAERPKGSFSTLEIQRTEQGDSAMYLCASSLAEVTGEEQFFGPGTRLTVL.

This clonotype came up a few times. A read error is possible here, since a much larger clone lies one base away. The rearrangement uses TRBV28 and TRBJ1-1; TRBD1 matches 7 bases. The CDR3 runs 14 residues. Trimming took 1 base from V and 7 from J; bases not matched to a gene: 6. Looked up from germline, CDR1 is MDHEN and CDR2 is SYDVKM. The CDR3 reads CASSLFAGGGEAFF. In nucleotides, the CDR3 is TGTGCCAGCAGTTTATTCGCAGGGGGTGGTGAAGCTTTCTTT.

This clonotype was seen a single time. The V call is TRBV4-1, the J call TRBJ2-7; D unresolved. V was pared by 0 bases and J by 4 bases, with 13 bases between. This CDR3 has 15 residues. Germline V gene data show CDR1 as MGHRA and CDR2 as YSYEKL. CDR3 amino acids: CASSQEWSAGYEQYF. CDR3 bases: TGCGCCAGCAGCCAAGAGTGGAGCGCTGGGTACGAGCAGTACTTC.

This clonotype was seen a few times. V is TRBV27 and J is TRBJ2-1; the D gene could be TRBD1 or TRBD2 (5 bases each). This CDR3 spans 13 amino acids. Germline loops: CDR1 MNHEY, CDR2 SMNVEV (reference sequence). V dropped 6 bases and J dropped 10 bases, with 16 bases sitting between them. CDR3 DNA: TGTGCCAGCAGCTCGCTCGGGGCAGGGGAGCAGTTCTTC. Protein sequence: CASSSLGAGEQFF.

The table lists this clonotype with many counts. The J gene is TRBJ1-6, the V gene TRBV2; perhaps TRBD1 as D (6 bases). The CDR3 runs 14 residues. CDR1 and CDR2 (germline): SNHLY, FYNNEI. V gave up 5 bases and J gave up 8 bases, with 13 bases separating them. CDR3 residues: CASSPETGYSPLHF. In DNA, the CDR3 is TGTGCCAGCAGTCCCGAGACAGGATATTCACCCCTCCACTTT.

This clonotype has only a few counts. V is TRBV19 and J is TRBJ1-5, with D perhaps matching TRBD1 (5 bases). The germline V gene has CDR1 LNHDA and CDR2 SQIVND (reference sequence). CDR3 length: 14 amino acids. CDR3 residues: CGAGSSYSNQPQHF. CDR3 in DNA: TGTGGCGCAGGGTCCTCTTATAGCAATCAGCCCCAGCATTTT. Full variable domain (outside the CDR3, taken from reference TRBV19 and TRBJ1-5): DGGITQSPKYLFRKEGQNVTLSCEQNLNHDAMYWYRQDPGQGLRLIYYSQIVNDFQKGDIAEGYSVSREKKESFPLTVTSAQKNPTAFYLCGAGSSYSNQPQHFGDGTRLSIL.

J is TRBJ1-2 and V is TRBV7-9, with 7 nucleotides matching TRBD1. This CDR3 spans 15 amino acids. In germline, CDR1 is SEHNR, CDR2 FQNEAQ (reference sequence). Trimming at V came to 2 bases and at J to 3 bases, leaving 6 bases not matched to a gene. DNA of the CDR3: TGTGCCAGCAGCTTACTAACAGGGGTCGACTATGGCTACACCTTC. It translates to CASSLLTGVDYGYTF. Based on the CDR3 plus reference TRBV7-9 and TRBJ1-2, the full variable domain is DTGVSQNPRHKITKRGQNVTFRCDPISEHNRLYWYRQTLGQGPEFLTYFQNEAQLEKSRLLSDRFSAERPKGSFSTLEIQRTEQGDSAMYLCASSLLTGVDYGYTFGSGTRLTVV.

This clonotype came up many times. The chain has TRBV7-3 and TRBJ2-5, with 8 bases fitting TRBD2. CDR3 length: 15 amino acids. Germline V gene sequence: CDR1 SGHTA, CDR2 FQGTGA. V dropped 5 bases and J dropped 3; count of bases not matched to a gene: 8. The CDR3 coding sequence is TGTGCCAGCAGCCCCCCCGGCGGGGGGAAAGAGACCCAGTACTTC. This translates into CASSPPGGGKETQYF.

The chain carries TRBV11-2 and TRBJ1-1, with D possibly being TRBD1 (5 bases). The V end was cut by 4 bases, the J end by 1 base, with 10 bases between. Germline V gene lookup returns CDR1 SGHAT and CDR2 FQNNGV. The CDR3 contains 14 residues. The CDR3 loop reads CASSSYRPNTEAFF. Here the CDR3 DNA reads TGTGCCAGCAGCTCGTACAGGCCGAACACTGAAGCTTTCTTT. The full variable domain, its missing parts supplied by reference TRBV11-2 and TRBJ1-1, is EAGVAQSPRYKIIEKRQSVAFWCNPISGHATLYWYQQILGQGPKLLIQFQNNGVVDDSQLPKDRFSAERLKGVDSTLKIQPAKLEDSAVYLCASSSYRPNTEAFFGQGTRLTVV.

This clonotype was counted many times. V and J are TRBV12-3 or TRBV12-4 and TRBJ1-2; D not certain. CDR3 length: 12 amino acids. The V and J ends lost 4 bases and 4 bases respectively, with 7 bases between them. The chain's CDR3 is CASSSAGYGYTF. CDR3 nucleotides: TGTGCCAGCAGTTCGGCAGGCTATGGCTACACCTTC.

This clonotype was picked up a small number of times. V usage is TRBV11-3 and J usage is TRBJ2-2; tentative D call: TRBD2 (6 bases). Germline CDR1 reads SGHNT; CDR2 reads YENEEA. The length of the CDR3 is 16 residues. With 5 bases removed from V and 0 bases from J, the gap between germline ends came to 13 bases. The CDR3 is CASSLLPGANTGELFF. The DNA for the CDR3 is TGTGCCAGCAGCCTCCTCCCGGGAGCGAACACCGGGGAGCTGTTTTTT.

This clonotype was recorded many times. V usage is TRBV6-2 or TRBV6-3 and J usage is TRBJ2-5, with D possibly being TRBD2 (7 bases). The V end lost 5 bases, the J end lost 1 base, and 14 bases lay between the germline ends. This CDR3 comprises 15 residues. Germline lookup yields CDR1 MNHEY and CDR2 SVGEGT. The CDR3 sequence: CASSAWGGAQETQYF. The CDR3 nucleotides read TGTGCCAGCAGTGCCTGGGGGGGGGCCCAAGAGACCCAGTACTTC.

This clonotype was counted many times. The chain uses TRBV28 and TRBJ2-7, with D unresolved. Trimming stripped 2 bases from V and 0 bases from J, with 20 bases between. The CDR3 contains 18 residues. Germline CDR1 is MDHEN and CDR2 is SYDVKM. For the CDR3, the DNA is TGTGCCAGCAGTTTACGGTTTGGGTACAGCATGAGCTCCTACGAGCAGTACTTC. Translated, it gives CASSLRFGYSMSSYEQYF.

This clonotype was picked up many times. The chain is built from TRBV3-1 and TRBJ1-6; unclear D gene. Trimming stripped 2 bases from V and 0 bases from J, with 14 bases between. This CDR3 is 18 amino acids long. Germline values: CDR1 LGHDT, CDR2 YNNKEL (reference sequence). The CDR3 sequence: CASSQSVLGASYNSPLHF. The CDR3 region has the DNA TGTGCCAGCAGCCAATCGGTACTGGGAGCCTCCTATAATTCACCCCTCCACTTT.

This clonotype was found a few times. This sequence joins TRBV7-9 and TRBJ2-2; 7 bases match TRBD1. V shed 3 bases and J 5 bases; nucleotides not matched to a gene: 9. CDR1 is SEHNR and CDR2 is FQNEAQ in the germline V gene (reference sequence). There are 16 residues in the CDR3. The CDR3 DNA sequence: TGTGCCAGCAGCTTCCTACAGGGGCTCGGGACCGGGGAGCTGTTTTTT. Encoded protein: CASSFLQGLGTGELFF.